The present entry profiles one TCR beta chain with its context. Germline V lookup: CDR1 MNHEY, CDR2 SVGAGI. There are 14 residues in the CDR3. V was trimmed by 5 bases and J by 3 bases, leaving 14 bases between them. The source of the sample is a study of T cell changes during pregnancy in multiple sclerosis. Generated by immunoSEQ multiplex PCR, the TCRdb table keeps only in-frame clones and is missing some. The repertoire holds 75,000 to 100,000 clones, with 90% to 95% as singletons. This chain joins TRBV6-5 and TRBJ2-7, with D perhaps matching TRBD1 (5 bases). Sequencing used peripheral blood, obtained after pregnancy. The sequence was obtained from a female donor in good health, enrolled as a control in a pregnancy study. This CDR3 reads CASSATVGIYEQYF. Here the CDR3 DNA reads TGTGCCAGCAGTGCGACAGTCGGAATCTACGAGCAGTACTTC.